Listed here are 6 T cell receptor beta chains from one sample, sequenced in a study of cytomegalovirus exposure and HLA in healthy donors. Method: immunoSEQ multiplex PCR; TCRdb's copy keeps in-frame clones and lacks some. The data show approximately 260,000 clones, 70% to 90% seen once. Sequencing was done on a sample of PBMCs. These receptors originate from a woman aged 25 to 39 in good health and CMV-seropositive.

J is TRBJ2-5 and V is TRBV6-6; 9 bases match TRBD1. Germline CDR1 and CDR2: MNHNY and SVGAGI (reference sequence). The CDR3 is made up of 12 amino acids. J was trimmed by 5 bases and V by 10 bases; bases with no gene match: 5. This chain's CDR3 is CATGQGWETQYF. The DNA of the CDR3 is TGTGCCACTGGACAGGGGTGGGAGACCCAGTACTTC.

This clone was counted ten times or more. This sequence joins TRBV6-1 and TRBJ2-6; 10 positions match TRBD1. The junction had 0 bases not matched to a gene; V was cut back by 4 bases and J by 0 bases. This CDR3 has 16 amino acids. CDR1 MNHNS and CDR2 SASEGT come from the germline V gene. The CDR3 bases are TGTGCCAGCAGTGGGACAGGGGGCTCTGGGGCCAACGTCCTGACTTTC. As protein: CASSGTGGSGANVLTF.

The chain is built from TRBV27 and TRBJ1-4; D remains ambiguous. Germline CDR1 reads MNHEY; CDR2 reads SMNVEV (reference sequence). There are 15 residues in the CDR3. V lost 6 bases, J lost 2 bases, and 13 bases lay in between. The CDR3 sequence: CASRRPGGTNEKLFF. As DNA, the CDR3 is TGTGCCAGCAGACGCCCGGGAGGCACTAATGAAAAACTGTTTTTT. The full variable domain, its missing parts supplied by reference TRBV27 and TRBJ1-4, is EAQVTQNPRYLITVTGKKLTVTCSQNMNHEYMSWYRQDPGLGLRQIYYSMNVEVTDKGDVPEGYKVSRKEKRNFPLILESPSPNQTSLYFCASRRPGGTNEKLFFGSGTQLSVL.

This clone has more than one count but fewer than ten. CDR3 sequence (DNA): TGTGCCAGCAGCTCCAACAGACAGGGACAGAACTATGGCTACACCTTC. It yields the protein CASSSNRQGQNYGYTF. The chain links TRBV7-9 to TRBJ1-2; TRBD1 aligns across 7 bases. Germline CDR1 reads SEHNR; CDR2 reads FQNEAQ (reference sequence). The J segment lost 2 bases and the V segment lost 4 bases, leaving 10 bases of the junction unmatched. The CDR3 loop spans 16 amino acids.

The chain carries TRBV29-1 and TRBJ2-1; 9 bases match TRBD1. The CDR3 has 15 amino acids. Germline V gene sequence: CDR1 SQVTM, CDR2 ANQGSEA. The trim removed 2 bases at V and 3 bases at J, leaving 5 bases unmatched. The CDR3 region is CSVEIGTGFYNEQFF. The CDR3 nucleotides are TGCAGCGTTGAAATAGGGACAGGGTTCTACAATGAGCAGTTCTTC.

The chain links TRBV28 to TRBJ2-2; D uncertain. CDR1 MDHEN and CDR2 SYDVKM come from the germline V gene. The CDR3 extends over 14 amino acids. Deletions cut 7 bases from V and 1 base from J, with 10 bases between. The CDR3: CASITKLNTGELFF. The CDR3, as DNA: TGTGCCAGCATAACGAAACTGAACACCGGGGAGCTGTTTTTT.